This section outlines one T cell receptor beta chain sequence together with its context. This sample was taken from a study of T cells in Graves' hyperthyroidism and ophthalmopathy. Out of roughly 10 ml of fresh peripheral blood came the PBMCs. Amplification of TCR beta CDR3 regions was performed using RNA transcripts as template. First-round RT-PCR of the TCR CDR3 relied on the HTBI primer set. TCRdb ran MiXCR on the multiplex PCR reads and lists one entry per CDR3 protein. The profile shows around 350,000 distinct CDR3 sequences, roughly 15% of them singletons. V was trimmed by 3 bases and J by 1 base, leaving 11 bases between them. Germline-derived CDR1 and CDR2 are MDHEN and SYDVKM. The CDR3 loop spans 15 amino acids.

The receptor comes from a woman aged 55 to 70 with Graves' ophthalmopathy. The chain uses TRBV28 and TRBJ2-3; D possibly corresponds to TRBD2 (6 bases). Sequencing was done on a sample of blood. CDR3 coding DNA: TGTGCCAGCAGTTTTATCGGGAGTGGCACAGATACGCAGTATTTT. It codes for CASSFIGSGTDTQYF. The full variable domain, its missing parts supplied by reference TRBV28 and TRBJ2-3, is DVKVTQSSRYLVKRTGEKVFLECVQDMDHENMFWYRQDPGLGLRLIYFSYDVKMKEKGDIPEGYSVSREKKERFSLILESASTNQTSMYLCASSFIGSGTDTQYFGPGTRLTVL.